The source of this T cell receptor (beta chain) is a study of T-cell reconstitution after alpha-beta-depleted transplantation in children. The ends were cut back, 5 bases at V and 1 base at J, with 14 bases in the middle. The CDR3 extends over 15 amino acids. Per germline, CDR1 LGHNT and CDR2 FRNRAP. Preparation of the TCRbeta library involved a method that used unique molecular identifiers. TCRdb reprocessed the PCR reads via MiXCR and lists one record per CDR3 protein. The repertoire holds some 390,000 distinct CDR3 sequences, with roughly 20% as singletons. J is TRBJ2-5 and V is TRBV12-5; D not certain. This TCR was recovered from a human donor who donated a stem cell graft to a child with acute myeloid leukemia. The input for sequencing was PBMCs from the stem cell graft donor, taken from the stem cell graft. The CDR3 region is CASGPGNSTQETQYF. CDR3 nucleotides: TGTGCTAGTGGTCCCGGTAACAGCACCCAAGAGACCCAGTACTTC.